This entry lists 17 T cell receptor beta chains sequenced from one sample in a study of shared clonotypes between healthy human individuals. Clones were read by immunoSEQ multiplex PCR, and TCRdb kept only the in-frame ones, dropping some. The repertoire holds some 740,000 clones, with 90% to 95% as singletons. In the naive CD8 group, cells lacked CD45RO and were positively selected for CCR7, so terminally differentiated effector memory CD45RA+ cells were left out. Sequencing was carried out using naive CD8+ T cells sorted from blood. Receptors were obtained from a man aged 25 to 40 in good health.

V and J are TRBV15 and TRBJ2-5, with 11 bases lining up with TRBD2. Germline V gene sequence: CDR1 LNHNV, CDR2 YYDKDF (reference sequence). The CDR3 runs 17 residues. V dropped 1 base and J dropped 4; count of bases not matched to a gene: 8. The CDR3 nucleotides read TGTGCCACCAGCAGAGCGGGACTAGCGGAGATTCTAGAGACCCAGTACTTC. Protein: CATSRAGLAEILETQYF.

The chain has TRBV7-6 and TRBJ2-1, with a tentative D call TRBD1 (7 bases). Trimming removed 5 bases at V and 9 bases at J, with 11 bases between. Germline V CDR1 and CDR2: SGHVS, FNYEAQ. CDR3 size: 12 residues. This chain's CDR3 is CASSPGGGEQFF. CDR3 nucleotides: TGTGCCAGCAGCCCAGGGGGAGGTGAGCAGTTCTTC.

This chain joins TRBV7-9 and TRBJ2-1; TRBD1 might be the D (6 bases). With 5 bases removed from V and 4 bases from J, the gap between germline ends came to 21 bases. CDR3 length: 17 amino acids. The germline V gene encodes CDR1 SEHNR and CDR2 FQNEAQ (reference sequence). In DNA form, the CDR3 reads TGTGCCAGCAGCCCAGCCGTACAGGGCGTGACATACAATGAGCAGTTCTTC. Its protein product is CASSPAVQGVTYNEQFF.

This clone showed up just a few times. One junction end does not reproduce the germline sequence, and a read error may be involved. The CDR3 DNA is TGTGCTAGCAGCCTAGAGCTACGGTACGAGCAGTACTTC. Protein: CASSLELRYEQYF. The V and J genes are TRBV7-7 and TRBJ2-7, with unresolved D. There are 13 residues in the CDR3. Germline loops: CDR1 SSHAT, CDR2 FNYEAQ (reference sequence). The whole variable domain, remainder taken from reference TRBV7-7 and TRBJ2-7, is GAGVSQSPRYKVTKRGQDVTLRCDPISSHATLYWYQQALGQGPEFLTYFNYEAQPDKSGLPSDRFSAERPEGSISTLTIQRTEQRDSAMYRCASSLELRYEQYFGPGTRLTVT.

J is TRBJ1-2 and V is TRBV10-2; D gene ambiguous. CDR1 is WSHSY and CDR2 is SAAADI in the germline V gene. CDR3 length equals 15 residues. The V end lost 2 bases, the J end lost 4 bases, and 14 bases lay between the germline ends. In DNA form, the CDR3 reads TGCGCCAGCAGTGAGACCGATTATTCTAGCTATGGCTACACCTTC. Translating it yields CASSETDYSSYGYTF.

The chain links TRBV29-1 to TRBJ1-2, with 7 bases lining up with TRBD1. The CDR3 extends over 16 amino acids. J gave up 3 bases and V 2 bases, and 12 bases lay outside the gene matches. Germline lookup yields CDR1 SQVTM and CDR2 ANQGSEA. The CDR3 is CSVEPRGQPIDYGYTF. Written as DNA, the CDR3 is TGCAGCGTTGAACCTCGGGGACAGCCGATTGACTATGGCTACACCTTC.

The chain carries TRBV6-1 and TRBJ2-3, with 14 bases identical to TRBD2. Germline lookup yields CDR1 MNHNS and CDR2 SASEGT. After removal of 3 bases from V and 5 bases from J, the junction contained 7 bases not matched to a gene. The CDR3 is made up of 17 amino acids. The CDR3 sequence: CASSDPGLAGVGDTQYF. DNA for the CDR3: TGTGCCAGCAGTGACCCGGGACTAGCGGGAGTAGGAGATACGCAGTATTTT.

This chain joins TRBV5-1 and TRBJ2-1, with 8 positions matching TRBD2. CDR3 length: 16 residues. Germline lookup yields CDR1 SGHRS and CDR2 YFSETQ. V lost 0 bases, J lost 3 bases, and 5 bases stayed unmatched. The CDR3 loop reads CASSLVPREGYNEQFF. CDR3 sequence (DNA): TGCGCCAGCAGCTTGGTTCCCCGGGAGGGCTACAATGAGCAGTTCTTC.

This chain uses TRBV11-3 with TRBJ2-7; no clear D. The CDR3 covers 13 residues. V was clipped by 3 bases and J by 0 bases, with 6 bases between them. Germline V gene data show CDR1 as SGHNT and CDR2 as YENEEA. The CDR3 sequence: CASSFRGSYEQYF. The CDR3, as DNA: TGTGCCAGCAGCTTCCGAGGCTCCTACGAGCAGTACTTC.

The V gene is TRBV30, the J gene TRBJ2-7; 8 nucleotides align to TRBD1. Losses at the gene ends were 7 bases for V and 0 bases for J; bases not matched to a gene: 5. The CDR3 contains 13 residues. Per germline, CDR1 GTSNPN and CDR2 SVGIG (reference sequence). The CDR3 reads CASGQANSYEQYF. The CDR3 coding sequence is TGTGCCTCGGGACAGGCGAACTCCTACGAGCAGTACTTC.

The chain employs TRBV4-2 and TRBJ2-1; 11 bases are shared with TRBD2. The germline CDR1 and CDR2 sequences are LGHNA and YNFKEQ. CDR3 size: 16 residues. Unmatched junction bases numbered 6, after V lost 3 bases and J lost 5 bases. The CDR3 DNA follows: TGTGCCAGCAGCCAGAGACCGGGACTAGCGGACAATGAGCAGTTCTTC. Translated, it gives CASSQRPGLADNEQFF.

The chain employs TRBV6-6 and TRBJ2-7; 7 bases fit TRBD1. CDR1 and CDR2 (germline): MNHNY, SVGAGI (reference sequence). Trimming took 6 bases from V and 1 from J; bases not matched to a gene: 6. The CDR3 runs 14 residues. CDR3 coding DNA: TGTGCCAGCAGGCCGGGGACAGTTTCCTACGAGCAGTACTTC. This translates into CASRPGTVSYEQYF.

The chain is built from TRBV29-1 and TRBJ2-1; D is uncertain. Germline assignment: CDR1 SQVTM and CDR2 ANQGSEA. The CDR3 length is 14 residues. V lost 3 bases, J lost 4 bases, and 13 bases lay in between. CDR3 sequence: CSVDSPVGYNEQFF. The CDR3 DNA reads TGCAGCGTTGACTCTCCGGTGGGGTACAATGAGCAGTTCTTC.

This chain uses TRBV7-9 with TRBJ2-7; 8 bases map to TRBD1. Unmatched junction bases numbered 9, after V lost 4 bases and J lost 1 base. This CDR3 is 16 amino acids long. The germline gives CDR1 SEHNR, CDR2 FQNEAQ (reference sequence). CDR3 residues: CASSSGTGLVSYEQYF. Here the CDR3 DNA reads TGTGCCAGCAGCTCGGGGACAGGCCTCGTTTCCTACGAGCAGTACTTC.

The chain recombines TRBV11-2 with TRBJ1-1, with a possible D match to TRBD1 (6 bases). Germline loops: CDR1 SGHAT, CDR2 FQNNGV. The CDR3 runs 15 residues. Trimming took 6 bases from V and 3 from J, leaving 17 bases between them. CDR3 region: CASRRRGEVYTEAFF. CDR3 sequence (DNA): TGTGCCAGCAGGCGTAGGGGGGAAGTATACACTGAAGCTTTCTTT.

This chain's CDR3 is CASSPTPSGANYYEQYF. For the CDR3, the DNA is TGTGCCAGCAGCCCCACCCCCAGCGGGGCTAACTACTACGAGCAGTACTTC. This sequence joins TRBV4-2 and TRBJ2-7, with TRBD2 matching 7 bases. The ends lost 4 bases at V and 3 bases at J; junction bases unmatched: 15. In germline, CDR1 is LGHNA, CDR2 YNFKEQ. The CDR3 contains 17 residues.

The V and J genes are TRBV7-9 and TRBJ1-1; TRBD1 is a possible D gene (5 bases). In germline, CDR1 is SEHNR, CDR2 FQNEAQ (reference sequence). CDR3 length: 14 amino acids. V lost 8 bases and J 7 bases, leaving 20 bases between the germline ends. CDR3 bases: TGTGCCAGCGGCGATGTCGGGACTGCGTATGAAGCTTTCTTT. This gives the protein CASGDVGTAYEAFF.